These 7 T cell receptor beta chains share one sample of origin, sequenced in a study of kidney transplant recipient with SARS-CoV-2 infection. TCRdb reprocessed the reads with MiXCR, giving one entry per CDR3 protein. The data hold under 250,000 distinct CDR3 sequences, with 25% to 30% observed a single time. Source: a blood sample, taken at baseline and on day 111 from a kidney transplant recipient. The receptors stem from a male patient younger than 45 who had COVID-19 and was a kidney transplant recipient. Some T cells here may be from the graft donor.

Details on this clonotype: A much larger clonotype is one base distant, so this may be a read error. The chain couples TRBV2 to TRBJ2-5; no reliable D call. From germline, CDR1 is SNHLY and CDR2 FYNNEI. V lost 6 bases to trimming and J lost 7 bases, with 15 bases between them. The CDR3 is 13 residues long. The CDR3 nucleotides read TGTGCCAGCAGCCCGGACGGCGACGGGACCCAGTACTTC. Amino acids: CASSPDGDGTQYF. The full variable domain, its missing parts supplied by reference TRBV2 and TRBJ2-5, is EPEVTQTPSHQVTQMGQEVILRCVPISNHLYFYWYRQILGQKVEFLVSFYNNEISEKSEIFDDQFSVERPDGSNFTLKIRSTKLEDSAMYFCASSPDGDGTQYFGPGTRLLVL.

Notes on this clonotype: The junction differs from germline at one of its ends, possibly a read error. The chain recombines TRBV19 with TRBJ2-1; TRBD2 agrees at 12 bases. Per germline, CDR1 LNHDA and CDR2 SQIVND (reference sequence). The CDR3 is 17 amino acids. CDR3 amino acids: CASRASGRALTHYERFF. CDR3 in DNA: TGTGCCAGTAGGGCTAGCGGGAGGGCCCTGACCCACTATGAGCGGTTCTTC.

Details on this clonotype: This may be a read error: a much more frequent sequence differs by one nucleotide. The genes are TRBV20-1 and TRBJ2-3; the D gene is possibly TRBD1 (6 bases). This CDR3 contains 13 residues. CDR1 and CDR2 from the germline V gene are DFQATT and SNEGSKA (reference sequence). The CDR3 spells CSAEGQITDTQCF. In DNA form, the CDR3 reads TGCAGTGCTGAAGGACAGATCACAGATACGCAGTGTTTT.

About this clonotype: This could be a read error, since a much larger clone is one nucleotide away. This chain connects TRBV5-4 to TRBJ2-7; D is ambiguous. Germline loops: CDR1 SGHNT, CDR2 YYREEE (reference sequence). The germline V and J ends were trimmed by 3 bases and 7 bases, with 14 bases remaining between them. The CDR3 is 13 residues long. The CDR3 DNA is TGTGCCAGCAGCTGGGCAGGCGCTTGGGAGCAGTACTTC. This encodes CASSWAGAWEQYF.

Note on this clonotype: With a much larger clone just one base away, this may be a read error. V gene TRBV2 combines with J gene TRBJ1-2, with 7 bases identical to TRBD1. Germline CDR1 SNHLY, CDR2 FYNNEI. The CDR3 consists of 14 residues. The CDR3 protein is CACSEIDRVSGYTF. In nucleotides, the CDR3 is TGTGCCTGCAGTGAGATCGACAGGGTCAGTGGCTACACCTTC.

Notes on this clonotype: This is likely an artifact of a read error, given a far larger clone one base away. The CDR3 loop reads CASSWRDRVEDYEQYF. The CDR3 region has the DNA TGTGCCAGCAGCTGGAGGGACAGGGTGGAAGATTACGAGCAGTACTTC. This rearrangement joins TRBV11-2 to TRBJ2-5; 9 bases map to TRBD1. Near its end, the DNA agrees better with TRBJ2-7, so the J call may be wrong. The CDR3 length is 16 residues. The germline gives CDR1 SGHAT, CDR2 FQNNGV.

This clonotype was detected ten times or more. V and J are TRBV25-1 and TRBJ1-2, with unresolved D. Per the germline V gene, CDR1 is MGHDK and CDR2 is SYGVNS. V lost 5 bases, J lost 4 bases, and 23 bases lay in between. The CDR3 runs 17 residues. CDR3 sequence reads: CASSCLGELGKTYGYTF. For the CDR3, the DNA is TGTGCCAGCAGTTGCTTAGGAGAACTGGGAAAGACCTATGGCTACACCTTC.